This T cell receptor beta chain was observed in a study of OX40 agonist ivuxolimab in advanced cancers. Study-level background: Patients in the trial were receiving intravenous ivuxolimab every 2 weeks, at doses of 0.01 to 10 mg/kg. Notes on the study in general: Some nonresponders likewise displayed low normalized T-cell clonal expansion.

The CDR3 is 15 residues long. Germline V gives CDR1 SGHTA, CDR2 FQGNSA. V shed 7 bases, J shed 6 bases, and the junction held 11 bases outside the gene matches. Autoimmune disease history or systemic immunosuppression meant exclusion. As to this clone: Its specificity is not known.

Measured with immunoSEQ multiplex PCR; TCRdb has only the in-frame clones, and not every one. The sample gives around 25,000 clones, more than 70% of which show up once; approximately 15% is in the top ten. This specimen consisted of CD4+ or CD8+ T cells sorted from blood, obtained in a trial of the OX40 agonist ivuxolimab. This chain uses TRBV7-2 with TRBJ2-2; 7 bases fit TRBD2. The origin of this receptor is an adult with an advanced solid tumor such as melanoma, head and neck, liver or kidney cancer. The CDR3 bases are TGTGCCAGCAAGAGGACTAGTGGGTCCCCCGGGGAGCTGTTTTTT. Encoded protein: CASKRTSGSPGELFF.